This record covers a single T cell receptor beta chain. The antigen is not known. The CDR3 is made up of 15 amino acids. Germline values: CDR1 SGHDN, CDR2 FVKESK. V was pared by 3 bases and J by 2 bases, with 13 bases between. Clones were sequenced by immunoSEQ multiplex PCR, and TCRdb holds only the in-frame ones, with some missing. The sample holds 65,000 to 70,000 clones, 80% to 95% seen once. These data originate in a study of OX40 agonist ivuxolimab in advanced cancers. Study as a whole: Given to patients was ivuxolimab, an agonistic anti-OX40 (CD134) antibody. Checkpoint inhibitors had been given previously to approximately 40% of patients.

Study observations and caveats: Expanded clones tended on average to be more numerous among CD8+ T cells than CD4+. Those patients achieving a partial response at 0.1-3.0 mg/kg showed among the lowest clonal expansion.

This specimen consisted of CD4+ or CD8+ T cells sorted from blood, obtained in a trial of the OX40 agonist ivuxolimab. This clonotype was obtained from an adult with an advanced solid tumor such as melanoma, head and neck, liver or kidney cancer. This sequence joins TRBV14 and TRBJ1-2; no firm D call. The chain's CDR3 is CASSHPGIANYGYTF. Here the CDR3 DNA reads TGTGCCAGCAGCCATCCCGGAATAGCGAACTATGGCTACACCTTC. Looking up the rest from reference TRBV14 and TRBJ1-2 gives the full variable domain: EAGVTQFPSHSVIEKGQTVTLRCDPISGHDNLYWYRRVMGKEIKFLLHFVKESKQDESGMPNNRFLAERTGGTYSTLKVQPAELEDSGVYFCASSHPGIANYGYTFGSGTRLTVV.